This T cell receptor beta chain was documented in a study of cytomegalovirus exposure and HLA in healthy donors. Findings and limits, study-wide: Some TCR beta chains (164 of them) were listed as cytomegalovirus-associated.

Using immunoSEQ multiplex PCR, the repertoire was profiled, and TCRdb retains in-frame clones only, with some absent. The sample includes 150,000 to 170,000 clones, around 84% of them seen just once. V lost 0 bases and J lost 7; bases outside the gene matches: 3. This CDR3 is built from 13 residues. CDR1 and CDR2 from the germline V gene are WNHNN and SYGVQD (reference sequence). About this clone: Its antigen is currently unknown.

The TCR comes from a human donor in good health. What was sequenced was PBMCs. V is TRBV10-1 and J is TRBJ2-7, with 7 bases lining up with TRBD1. The CDR3: CASSESPTGEQYF. CDR3 bases: TGCGCCAGCAGTGAGTCCCCGACAGGGGAGCAGTACTTC.